Below are 8 T cell receptor beta chains sequenced from a single sample in a study of blood T cells in healthy people across ages. A second PCR, run for roughly 7 to 12 cycles, used a sample-barcoded 5' primer plus a J-beta primer mix. TCRdb fed the 5' RACE reads into MiXCR, producing one record per CDR3 protein. Of about a million distinct CDR3 sequences in the sample, just over 50% were seen once. The sequenced sample consisted of blood. The receptors were gathered from a woman aged 55-70 years in good health.

A remark on this clonotype: Compared with germline, one end of the junction differs, possibly owing to a read error. The genes are TRBV7-2 and TRBJ2-1; tentative D call: TRBD2 (5 bases). The CDR3 contains 11 residues. In germline, CDR1 is SGHTA, CDR2 FQGNSA. CDR3 region: CASSLGGSPFF. The DNA of the CDR3 is TGTGCCAGCAGTTTAGGTGGGAGTCCGTTCTTC.

This clonotype was found once. This sequence joins TRBV6-2 or TRBV6-3 and TRBJ2-1; TRBD1 or TRBD2 may be the D gene (6 bases each). Germline CDR1 and CDR2: MNHEY and SVGEGT. Trimming stripped 1 base from V and 7 bases from J, with 14 bases between. The CDR3 sequence is 15 residues long. The CDR3 reads CASSYFWGARNEQFF. The CDR3 DNA reads as TGTGCCAGCAGTTACTTTTGGGGGGCGCGAAATGAGCAGTTCTTC.

As to this clonotype: At one end, the junction sequence differs from germline, possibly due to a read error. The chain carries TRBV4-1 and TRBJ2-7; 9 bases align to TRBD1. The length of the CDR3 is 16 residues. Germline V gives CDR1 MGHRA, CDR2 YSYEKL. The CDR3 loop is CACSQARDRAIYEQYF. For the CDR3, the DNA is TGCGCCTGCAGCCAAGCCAGGGACAGGGCGATTTACGAGCAGTACTTC.

This clonotype came up once. The chain is built from TRBV15 and TRBJ1-1; D call uncertain. From germline, CDR1 is LNHNV and CDR2 YYDKDF (reference sequence). Between the trimmed V and J ends, which lost 0 bases and 0 bases, there was a span of 8 bases. The CDR3 has 15 residues. This CDR3 is CATSRDLRMNTEAFF. The CDR3, as DNA: TGTGCCACCAGCAGAGATCTGCGGATGAACACTGAAGCTTTCTTT. The full variable domain, rest sourced from reference TRBV15 and TRBJ1-1, is DAMVIQNPRYQVTQFGKPVTLSCSQTLNHNVMYWYQQKSSQAPKLLFHYYDKDFNNEADTPDNFQSRRPNTSFCFLDIRSPGLGDTAMYLCATSRDLRMNTEAFFGQGTRLTVV.

A single count supports this clonotype. The V and J genes are TRBV27 and TRBJ2-5, with a weak D call TRBD2 (6 bases). Trimming removed 9 bases from V and 1 base from J, with 12 bases in between. CDR3 length equals 13 residues. Germline CDR1 and CDR2: MNHEY and SMNVEV (reference sequence). CDR3 loop: CARKFGGQETQYF. The CDR3 DNA reads as TGTGCCAGAAAGTTCGGGGGCCAAGAGACCCAGTACTTC.

The chain has TRBV12-3 or TRBV12-4 and TRBJ2-1; D is perhaps TRBD1 (6 bases). CDR3 length: 12 amino acids. V dropped 6 bases and J dropped 9 bases, with 12 bases sitting between them. The CDR3 sequence is CASRGTSSEQFF. CDR3 DNA sequence: TGTGCCAGCAGAGGGACATCCTCTGAGCAGTTCTTC.

The chain employs TRBV4-1 and TRBJ2-7; D not certain. Germline lookup yields CDR1 MGHRA and CDR2 YSYEKL. The ends were cut back, 0 bases at V and 0 bases at J, with 15 bases in the middle. CDR3 length equals 17 residues. CDR3 bases: TGCGCCAGCAGCCAAGACGTCCGTAGCCCTCTCTCCTACGAGCAGTACTTC. Encoded protein: CASSQDVRSPLSYEQYF.

The rearrangement links TRBV11-3 to TRBJ2-1; D is perhaps TRBD1 or TRBD2 (5 bases each). The length of the CDR3 is 12 residues. Germline V gives CDR1 SGHNT, CDR2 YENEEA. V lost 1 base to trimming and J lost 11 bases, with 9 bases between them. The CDR3 here is CASSLGGTQQFF. The CDR3 DNA follows: TGTGCCAGCAGCTTAGGTGGGACCCAGCAGTTCTTC. Together with reference TRBV11-3 and TRBJ2-1, the CDR3 gives the full variable domain: EAGVVQSPRYKIIEKKQPVAFWCNPISGHNTLYWYLQNLGQGPELLIRYENEEAVDDSQLPKDRFSAERLKGVDSTLKIQPAELGDSAVYLCASSLGGTQQFFGPGTRLTVL.